These T cell receptor beta chains were read from a single sample in a study of T cell responses to AZD1222 COVID-19 vaccine. Measured with immunoSEQ multiplex PCR; TCRdb has only the in-frame clones, and not every one. The sample records 150,000 to 200,000 clones, roughly 92% being singletons. The material was peripheral blood, obtained on day 0 of AZD1222 vaccination. All receptors derive from an adult in good health. CDR3s include the opening cysteine and the closing phenylalanine or tryptophan. A D gene is named only where the DNA matches it firmly. The size field is filled for only some rows; it gives once, few, many or a size class.

d_call: TRBD2
clone_size: once
v_call: TRBV6-1
j_call: TRBJ2-5
cdr3_nt: TGTGCCAGCAGTTATGGGGGGGAACAGACCCAGTACTTC
cdr3_aa: CASSYGGEQTQYF

d_call: -
clone_size: -
v_call: TRBV9
j_call: TRBJ1-6
cdr3_nt: TGTGCCAGCAGCGCCCGAGGGCTCCAAAATTCACCCCTCCACTTT
cdr3_aa: CASSARGLQNSPLHF

d_call: -
clone_size: -
v_call: TRBV28
j_call: TRBJ2-5
cdr3_nt: TGTGCCAGCAGTTTAGGGGGGCGGGAGACCCAGTACTTC
cdr3_aa: CASSLGGRETQYF

d_call: TRBD1
clone_size: once
v_call: TRBV10-3
j_call: TRBJ1-2
cdr3_nt: TGTGCCATCCGGGACAGCCCTAACTATGGCTACACCTTC
cdr3_aa: CAIRDSPNYGYTF

d_call: -
clone_size: -
v_call: TRBV10-3
j_call: TRBJ2-7
cdr3_nt: TGTGCCATCAGTTCCGGGACCTCTGCCTACGAGCAGTACTTC
cdr3_aa: CAISSGTSAYEQYF

d_call: -
clone_size: few
v_call: TRBV6-5
j_call: TRBJ2-2
cdr3_nt: TGTGCCAGCGGTAATAACAGGGACGCCGGGGAGCTGTTTTTT
cdr3_aa: CASGNNRDAGELFF

d_call: TRBD1
clone_size: -
v_call: TRBV27
j_call: TRBJ2-5
cdr3_nt: TGTGCCAGCAGTTTCTATGGACAGGGTCGGGAGACCCAGTACTTC
cdr3_aa: CASSFYGQGRETQYF

d_call: TRBD1
clone_size: -
v_call: TRBV5-1
j_call: TRBJ1-3
cdr3_nt: TGCGCCAGCAGCCCTAGGGACAGGGGAAACACCATATATTTT
cdr3_aa: CASSPRDRGNTIYF

d_call: -
clone_size: -
v_call: TRBV3-1/TRBV3-2
j_call: TRBJ2-1
cdr3_nt: TGTGCCAGCAGCCAAGCGGGTGAGCAGTTCTTC
cdr3_aa: CASSQAGEQFF

d_call: -
clone_size: -
v_call: TRBV5-1
j_call: TRBJ1-2
cdr3_nt: TGCGCCAGCAGAGGTTCGACAGATCCCCGCTATGGCTACACCTTC
cdr3_aa: CASRGSTDPRYGYTF